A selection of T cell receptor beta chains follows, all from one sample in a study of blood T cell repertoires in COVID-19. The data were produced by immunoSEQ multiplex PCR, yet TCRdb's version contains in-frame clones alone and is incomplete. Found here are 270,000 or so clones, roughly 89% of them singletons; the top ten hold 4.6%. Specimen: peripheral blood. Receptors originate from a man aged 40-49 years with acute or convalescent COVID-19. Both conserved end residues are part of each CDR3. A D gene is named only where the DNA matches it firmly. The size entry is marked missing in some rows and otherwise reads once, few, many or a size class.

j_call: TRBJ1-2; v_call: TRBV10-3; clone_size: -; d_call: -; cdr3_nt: TGTGCCATAGGCGGGGAGGATGGCTACACCTTC; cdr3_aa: CAIGGEDGYTF
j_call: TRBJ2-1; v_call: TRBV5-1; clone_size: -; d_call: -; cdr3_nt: TGCGCCAGCAGCTTAGCCCAGGGTGGGCAGTTCTTC; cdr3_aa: CASSLAQGGQFF
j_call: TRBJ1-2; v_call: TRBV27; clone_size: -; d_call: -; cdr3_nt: TGTGCCAGCAGTTATAAGCGGGGAGGCTATGGCTACACCTTC; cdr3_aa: CASSYKRGGYGYTF
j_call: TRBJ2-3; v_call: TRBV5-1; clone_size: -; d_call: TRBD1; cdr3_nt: TGCGCCAGCAGCTTGGTCGGGACAGGGTCAGATACGCAGTATTTT; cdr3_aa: CASSLVGTGSDTQYF
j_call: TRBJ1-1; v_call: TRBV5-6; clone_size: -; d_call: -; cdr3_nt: TGTGCCAGCAGCTTGTACGGTGAAGCTTTCTTT; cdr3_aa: CASSLYGEAFF
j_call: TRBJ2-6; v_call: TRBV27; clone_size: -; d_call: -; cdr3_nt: TGTGCCAGCAGTTTAGGAGCGCCTGGGGCCAACGTCCTGACTTTC; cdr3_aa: CASSLGAPGANVLTF
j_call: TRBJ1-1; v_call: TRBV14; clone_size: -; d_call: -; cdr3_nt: TGTGCCAGCAGCCGGGCACGGTCCCAAGGCGTAAACACTGAAGCTTTCTTT; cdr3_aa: CASSRARSQGVNTEAFF
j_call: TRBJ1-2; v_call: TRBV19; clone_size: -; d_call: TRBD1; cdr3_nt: TGTGCCAGTAGACCGGGACAGCAAGTCCTTAACTATGGCTACACCTTC; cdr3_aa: CASRPGQQVLNYGYTF
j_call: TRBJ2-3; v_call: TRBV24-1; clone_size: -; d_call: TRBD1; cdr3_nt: TGTGCCACCAGTGATTGGGGACAGGGAAAAAAGGATACGCAGTATTTT; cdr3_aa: CATSDWGQGKKDTQYF
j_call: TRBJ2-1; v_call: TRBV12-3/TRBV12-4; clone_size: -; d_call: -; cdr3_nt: TGTGCCAGCAGTTTAACAGGGCTTGCTGAGCAGTTCTTC; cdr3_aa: CASSLTGLAEQFF
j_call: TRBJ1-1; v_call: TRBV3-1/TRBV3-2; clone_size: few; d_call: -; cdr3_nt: TGTGCCAGCAGCCAAGGTTCGGGGAGAGGGACTTTCTTT; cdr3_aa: CASSQGSGRGTFF
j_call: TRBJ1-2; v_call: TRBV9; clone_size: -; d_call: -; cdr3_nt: TGTGCCAGCAGCGTAGGACAGGCCTATGGCTACACCTTC; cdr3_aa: CASSVGQAYGYTF
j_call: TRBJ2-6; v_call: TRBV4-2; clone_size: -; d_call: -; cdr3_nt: TGTGCCAGCAGCCAAGATCACGGTTTCCAAGACGTCCTGACTTTC; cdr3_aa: CASSQDHGFQDVLTF
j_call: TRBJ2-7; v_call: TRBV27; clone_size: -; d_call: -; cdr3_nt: TGTGCCAGCAGTTTCCACAGGGCACCCTACGAGCAGTACTTC; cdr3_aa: CASSFHRAPYEQYF
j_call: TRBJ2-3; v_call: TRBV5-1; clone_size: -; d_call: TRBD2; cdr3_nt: TGCGCCAGCAGCCGGACTAGCGGGGGAGATACGCAGTATTTT; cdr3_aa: CASSRTSGGDTQYF
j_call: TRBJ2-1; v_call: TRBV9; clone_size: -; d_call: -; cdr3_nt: TGTGCCAGCAGCCTACTTAGGGGAGAGCAGTTCTTC; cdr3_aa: CASSLLRGEQFF
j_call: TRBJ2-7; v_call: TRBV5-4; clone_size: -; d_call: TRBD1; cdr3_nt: TGTGCCAGCAGCCAGATGGTGGGACAGGGGGCTGACGAGCAGTACTTC; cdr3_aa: CASSQMVGQGADEQYF
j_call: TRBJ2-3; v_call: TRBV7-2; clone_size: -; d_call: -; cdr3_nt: TGTGCCAGTAGCTTTCGCCCCACGGGTTCAGATACGCAGTATTTT; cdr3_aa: CASSFRPTGSDTQYF
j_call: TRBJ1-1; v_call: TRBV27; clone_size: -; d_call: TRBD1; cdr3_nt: TGTGCCAGCAGACCGGACTGGGACAGGGAGAACACTGAAGCTTTCTTT; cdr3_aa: CASRPDWDRENTEAFF
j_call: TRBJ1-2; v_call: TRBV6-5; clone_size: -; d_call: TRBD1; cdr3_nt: TGTGCCAGCAGTCGGGACAGGAAATATGGCTACACCTTC; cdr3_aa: CASSRDRKYGYTF
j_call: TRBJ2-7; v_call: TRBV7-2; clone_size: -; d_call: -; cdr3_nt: TGTGCCAGCAGCTCCAGACAGGTTTACGAGCAGTACTTC; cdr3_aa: CASSSRQVYEQYF
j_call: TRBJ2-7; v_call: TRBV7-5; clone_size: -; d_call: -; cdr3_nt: TGTGTCAGAATCGGGACTAGCGGGGACTCCTACGAGCAGTACTTC; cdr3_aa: CVRIGTSGDSYEQYF
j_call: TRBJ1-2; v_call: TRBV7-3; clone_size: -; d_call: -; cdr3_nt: TGTGCCAGCAGCTTAGAAGGGAGGAACTATGGCTACACCTTC; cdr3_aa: CASSLEGRNYGYTF
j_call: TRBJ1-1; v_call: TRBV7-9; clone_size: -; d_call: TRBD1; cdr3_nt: TGTGCCAGCAGCCCGGGACAGGGGGCTCACACTGAAGCTTTCTTT; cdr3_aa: CASSPGQGAHTEAFF
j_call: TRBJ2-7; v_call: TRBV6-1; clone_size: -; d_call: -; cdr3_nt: TGTGCCAGCAGTGTACTCTCAGGCGTGGGCCCCTACGAGCAGTACTTC; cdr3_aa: CASSVLSGVGPYEQYF
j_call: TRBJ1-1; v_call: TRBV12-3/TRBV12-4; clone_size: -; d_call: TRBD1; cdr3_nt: TGTGCCAGCATAGGACAGGTTCTTGAAGCTTTCTTT; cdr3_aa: CASIGQVLEAFF